This TCR beta chain was sequenced in a study of shared clonotypes between healthy human individuals. About the research overall: Every donor yielded three CD4 naive, three CD4 memory, two CD8 naive and one CD8 memory plate.

Sequencing used immunoSEQ multiplex PCR; TCRdb keeps in-frame clones, though not all of them. The table shows under 2,500,000 clones, with approximately 96% occurring only once. This clone showed up just a few times. The antigen remains undetermined. Other nucleotide sequences from this sample produce the same CDR3. From germline, CDR1 is SNHLY and CDR2 FYNNEI. The CDR3 is made up of 11 amino acids. Trimming removed 4 bases at V and 3 bases at J, with 4 bases between. Study results and limitations: Few donors restricted represented genetic and exposure-history diversity. Even with large depth, rarefaction showed that sorted-subset sequencing was incomplete.

Sequenced material: naive CD4+ T cells sorted from blood. Described subset: CD45RA+ positively selected. The sequence came from a man younger than 35 in good health. The chain employs TRBV2 and TRBJ2-7; the D is unclear. CDR3 coding DNA: TGTGCCAGCAGTGTCGGCTACGAGCAGTACTTC. It encodes CASSVGYEQYF. The full variable domain, in which reference TRBV2 and TRBJ2-7 provide the parts outside the CDR3, is EPEVTQTPSHQVTQMGQEVILRCVPISNHLYFYWYRQILGQKVEFLVSFYNNEISEKSEIFDDQFSVERPDGSNFTLKIRSTKLEDSAMYFCASSVGYEQYFGPGTRLTVT.